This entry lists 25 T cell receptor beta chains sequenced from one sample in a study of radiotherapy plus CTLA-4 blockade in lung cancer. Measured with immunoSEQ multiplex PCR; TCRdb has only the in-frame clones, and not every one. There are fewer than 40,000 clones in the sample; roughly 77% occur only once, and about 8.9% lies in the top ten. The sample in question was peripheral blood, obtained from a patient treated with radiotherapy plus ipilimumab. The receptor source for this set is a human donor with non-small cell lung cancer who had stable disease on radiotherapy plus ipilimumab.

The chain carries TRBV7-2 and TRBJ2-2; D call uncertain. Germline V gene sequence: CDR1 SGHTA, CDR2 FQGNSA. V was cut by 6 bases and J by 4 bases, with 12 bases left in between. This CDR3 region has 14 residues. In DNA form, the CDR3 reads TGTGCCAGCAGACGTATACAGAGCACCGGGGAGCTGTTTTTT. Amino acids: CASRRIQSTGELFF. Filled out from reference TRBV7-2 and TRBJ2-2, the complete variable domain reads GAGVSQSPSNKVTEKGKDVELRCDPISGHTALYWYRQSLGQGLEFLIYFQGNSAPDKSGLPSDRFSAERTGGSVSTLTIQRTQQEDSAVYLCASRRIQSTGELFFGEGSRLTVL.

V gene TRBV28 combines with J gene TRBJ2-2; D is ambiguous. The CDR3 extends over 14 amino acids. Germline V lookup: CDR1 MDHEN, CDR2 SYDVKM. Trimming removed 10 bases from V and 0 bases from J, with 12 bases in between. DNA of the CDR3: TGTGCCATTCCCCGAGGTCCGAACACCGGGGAGCTGTTTTTT. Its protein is CAIPRGPNTGELFF.

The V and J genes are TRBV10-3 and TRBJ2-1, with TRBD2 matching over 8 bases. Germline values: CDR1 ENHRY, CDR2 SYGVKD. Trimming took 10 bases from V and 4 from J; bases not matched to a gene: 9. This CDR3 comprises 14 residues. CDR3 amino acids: CATMSGGPYNEQFF. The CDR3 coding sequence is TGTGCCACCATGAGCGGGGGTCCATACAATGAGCAGTTCTTC.

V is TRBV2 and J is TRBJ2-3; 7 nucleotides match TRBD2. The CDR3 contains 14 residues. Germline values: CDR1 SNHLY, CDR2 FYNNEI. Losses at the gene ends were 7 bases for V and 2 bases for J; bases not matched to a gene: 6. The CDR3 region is CASIGEGSTDTQYF. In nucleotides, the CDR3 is TGTGCCAGCATTGGGGAGGGTTCCACAGATACGCAGTATTTT.

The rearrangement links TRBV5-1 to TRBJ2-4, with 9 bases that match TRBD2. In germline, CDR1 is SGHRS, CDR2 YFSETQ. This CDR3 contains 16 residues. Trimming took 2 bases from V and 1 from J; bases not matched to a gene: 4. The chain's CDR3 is CASSLGSGGAKNIQYF. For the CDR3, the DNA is TGCGCCAGCAGCTTAGGTAGCGGGGGTGCCAAAAACATTCAGTACTTC.

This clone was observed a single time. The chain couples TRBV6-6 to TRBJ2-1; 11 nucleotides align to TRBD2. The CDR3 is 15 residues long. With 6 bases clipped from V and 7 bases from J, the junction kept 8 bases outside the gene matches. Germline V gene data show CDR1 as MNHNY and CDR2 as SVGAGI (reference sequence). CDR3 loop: CASRNSGGAINEQFF. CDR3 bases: TGTGCCAGCAGGAATAGCGGGGGGGCCATAAATGAGCAGTTCTTC.

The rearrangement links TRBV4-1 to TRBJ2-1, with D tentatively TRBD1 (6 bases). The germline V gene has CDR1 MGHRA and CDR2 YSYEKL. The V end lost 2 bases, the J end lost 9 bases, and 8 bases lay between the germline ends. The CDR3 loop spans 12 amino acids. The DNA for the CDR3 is TGCGCCAGCAGCCAACCAGGGGCTGAGCAGTTCTTC. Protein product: CASSQPGAEQFF.

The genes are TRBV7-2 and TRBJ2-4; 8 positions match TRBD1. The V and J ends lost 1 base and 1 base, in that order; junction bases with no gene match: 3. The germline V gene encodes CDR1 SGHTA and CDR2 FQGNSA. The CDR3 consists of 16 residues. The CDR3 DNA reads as TGTGCCAGCAGCTTAGGGGGGGACAGGGCCAAAAACATTCAGTACTTC. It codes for CASSLGGDRAKNIQYF.

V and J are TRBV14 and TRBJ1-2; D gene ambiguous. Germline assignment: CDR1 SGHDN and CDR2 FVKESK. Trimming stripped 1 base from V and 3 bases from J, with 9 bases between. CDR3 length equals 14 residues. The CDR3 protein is CASSQGTSYYGYTF. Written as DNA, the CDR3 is TGTGCCAGCAGCCAAGGTACGAGCTACTATGGCTACACCTTC.

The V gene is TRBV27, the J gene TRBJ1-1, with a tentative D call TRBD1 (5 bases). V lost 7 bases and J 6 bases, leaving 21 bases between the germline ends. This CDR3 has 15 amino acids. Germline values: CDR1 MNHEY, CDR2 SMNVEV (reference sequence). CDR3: CASKGVGANAAEAFF. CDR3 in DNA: TGTGCCAGCAAAGGGGTCGGGGCTAACGCGGCTGAAGCTTTCTTT.

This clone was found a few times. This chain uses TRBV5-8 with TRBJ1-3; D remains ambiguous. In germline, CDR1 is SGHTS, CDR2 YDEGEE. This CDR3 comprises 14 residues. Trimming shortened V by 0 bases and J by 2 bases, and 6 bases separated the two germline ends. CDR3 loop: CASSLGVTGNTIYF. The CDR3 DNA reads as TGTGCCAGCAGCTTGGGGGTTACTGGAAACACCATATATTTT.

Here the CDR3 DNA reads TGCGCCAGCAGCCCGGGACAGGGGGCAGAGCCCCAGCATTTT. As protein: CASSPGQGAEPQHF. J is TRBJ1-5 and V is TRBV5-1; 12 bases match TRBD1. This CDR3 region has 14 residues. The trim removed 4 bases at V and 8 bases at J, leaving 4 bases unmatched. Germline assignment: CDR1 SGHRS and CDR2 YFSETQ. Complete variable domain (other parts from reference TRBV5-1 and TRBJ1-5): KAGVTQTPRYLIKTRGQQVTLSCSPISGHRSVSWYQQTPGQGLQFLFEYFSETQRNKGNFPGRFSGRQFSNSRSEMNVSTLELGDSALYLCASSPGQGAEPQHFGDGTRLSIL.

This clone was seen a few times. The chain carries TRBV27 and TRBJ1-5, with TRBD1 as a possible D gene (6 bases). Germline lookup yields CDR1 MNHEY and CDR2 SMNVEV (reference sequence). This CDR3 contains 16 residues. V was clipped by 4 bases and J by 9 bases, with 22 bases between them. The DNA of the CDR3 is TGTGCCAGCAGTTCCTTTCTCAGGGGAGGGTCGTGGCCCCAGCATTTT. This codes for CASSSFLRGGSWPQHF.

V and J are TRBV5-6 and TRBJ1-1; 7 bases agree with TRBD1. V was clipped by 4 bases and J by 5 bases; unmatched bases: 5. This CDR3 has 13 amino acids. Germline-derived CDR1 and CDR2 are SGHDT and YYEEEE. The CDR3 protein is CASSPTGRTEAFF. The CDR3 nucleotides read TGTGCCAGCAGCCCGACAGGGAGGACTGAAGCTTTCTTT.

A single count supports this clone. CDR3 DNA sequence: TGTGCCAGCAGTTCAGGAGATTGGGGTGGAAACACCATATATTTT. Translating it yields CASSSGDWGGNTIYF. The genes are TRBV27 and TRBJ1-3, with D hard to call. V lost 4 bases and J lost 3, with 13 bases in between. The CDR3 contains 15 residues. Germline V gene sequence: CDR1 MNHEY, CDR2 SMNVEV (reference sequence).

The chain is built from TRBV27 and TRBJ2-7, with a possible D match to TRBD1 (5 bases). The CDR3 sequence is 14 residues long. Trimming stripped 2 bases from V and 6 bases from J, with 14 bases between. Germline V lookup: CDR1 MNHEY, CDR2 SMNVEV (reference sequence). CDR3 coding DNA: TGTGCCAGCAGTTTAGGTAGTCAGGGTGGCGAGCAGTACGTC. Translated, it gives CASSLGSQGGEQYV.

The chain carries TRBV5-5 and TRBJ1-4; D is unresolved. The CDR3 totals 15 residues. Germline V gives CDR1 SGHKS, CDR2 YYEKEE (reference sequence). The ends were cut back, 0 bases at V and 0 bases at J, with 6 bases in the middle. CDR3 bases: TGTGCCAGCAGCTTGGGGACCGCAACTAATGAAAAACTGTTTTTT. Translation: CASSLGTATNEKLFF. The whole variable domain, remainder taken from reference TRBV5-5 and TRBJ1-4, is DAGVTQSPTHLIKTRGQQVTLRCSPISGHKSVSWYQQVLGQGPQFIFQYYEKEERGRGNFPDRFSARQFPNYSSELNVNALLLGDSALYLCASSLGTATNEKLFFGSGTQLSVL.

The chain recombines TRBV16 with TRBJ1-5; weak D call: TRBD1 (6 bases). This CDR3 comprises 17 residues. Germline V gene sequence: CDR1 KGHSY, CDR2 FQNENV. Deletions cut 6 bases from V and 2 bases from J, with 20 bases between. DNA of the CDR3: TGTGCCAGCAGAAAAACGGGTACAGGGTCCGGCAATCAGCCCCAGCATTTT. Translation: CASRKTGTGSGNQPQHF. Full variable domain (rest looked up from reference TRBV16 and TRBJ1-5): GEEVAQTPKHLVRGEGQKAKLYCAPIKGHSYVFWYQQVLKNEFKFLISFQNENVFDETGMPKERFSAKCLPNSPCSLEIQATKLEDSAVYFCASRKTGTGSGNQPQHFGDGTRLSIL.

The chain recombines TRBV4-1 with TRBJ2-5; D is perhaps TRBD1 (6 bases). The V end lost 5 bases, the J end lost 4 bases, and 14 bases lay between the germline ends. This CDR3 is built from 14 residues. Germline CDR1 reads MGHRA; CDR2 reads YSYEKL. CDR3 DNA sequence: TGCGCCAGCAGCTTACAGGGTATTGCAGAGACCCAGTACTTC. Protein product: CASSLQGIAETQYF.

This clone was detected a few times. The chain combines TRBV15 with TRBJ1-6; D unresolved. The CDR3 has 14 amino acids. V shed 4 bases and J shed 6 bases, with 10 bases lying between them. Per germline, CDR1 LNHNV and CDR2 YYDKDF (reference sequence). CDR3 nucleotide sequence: TGTGCCACCAGCACGCTGGTCGGTAATTCACCCCTCCACTTT. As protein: CATSTLVGNSPLHF.

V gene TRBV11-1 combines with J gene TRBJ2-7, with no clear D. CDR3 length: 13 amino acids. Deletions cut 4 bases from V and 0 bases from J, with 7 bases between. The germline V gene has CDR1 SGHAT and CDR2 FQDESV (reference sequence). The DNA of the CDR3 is TGTGCCAGCAGCTCGCTGAGCTCCTACGAGCAGTACGTC. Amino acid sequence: CASSSLSSYEQYV.

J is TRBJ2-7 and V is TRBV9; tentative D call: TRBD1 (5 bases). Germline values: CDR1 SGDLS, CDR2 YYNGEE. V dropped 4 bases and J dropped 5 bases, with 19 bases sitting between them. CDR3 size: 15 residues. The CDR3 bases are TGTGCCAGCAGCCCCTTCCTTGGGCAGGGCAACGAGCAGTACTTC. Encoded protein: CASSPFLGQGNEQYF.

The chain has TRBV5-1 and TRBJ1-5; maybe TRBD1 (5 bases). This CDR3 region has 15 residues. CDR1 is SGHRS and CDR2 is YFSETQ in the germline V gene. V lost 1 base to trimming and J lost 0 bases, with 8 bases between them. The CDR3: CASSLMGDSNQPQHF. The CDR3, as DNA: TGCGCCAGCAGCTTGATGGGGGATAGCAATCAGCCCCAGCATTTT.

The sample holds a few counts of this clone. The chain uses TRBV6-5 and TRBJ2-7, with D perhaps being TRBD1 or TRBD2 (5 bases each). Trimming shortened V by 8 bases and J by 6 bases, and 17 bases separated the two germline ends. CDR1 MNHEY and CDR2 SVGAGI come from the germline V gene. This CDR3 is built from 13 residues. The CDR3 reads CASAGRVNGEQYV. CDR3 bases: TGTGCCAGCGCGGGCAGGGTCAATGGCGAGCAGTACGTC.

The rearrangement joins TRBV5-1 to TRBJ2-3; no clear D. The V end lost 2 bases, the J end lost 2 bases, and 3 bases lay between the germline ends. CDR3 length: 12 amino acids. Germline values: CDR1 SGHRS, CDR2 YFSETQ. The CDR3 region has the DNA TGCGCCAGCAGCTTAAACACAGATACGCAGTATTTT. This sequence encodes CASSLNTDTQYF.